These 24 T cell receptor beta chains were sequenced from one sample in a study of blood T cell repertoires in COVID-19. Repertoires were generated with immunoSEQ multiplex PCR, while TCRdb's copy carries only in-frame clones and drops some. The table has 250,000 to 300,000 clones, around 83% seen once. The sample taken for sequencing was peripheral blood. The receptor set was obtained from a man older than 75 with acute or convalescent COVID-19.

This clone was recorded at least ten times. The V call is TRBV11-2, the J call TRBJ2-1; 10 bases line up with TRBD2. The CDR3 consists of 16 residues. Germline CDR1 SGHAT, CDR2 FQNNGV. With 6 bases clipped from V and 1 base from J, the junction kept 6 bases outside the gene matches. CDR3: CASRLGTSDSYNEQFF. In DNA form, the CDR3 reads TGTGCCAGCAGACTCGGGACTAGCGATTCCTACAATGAGCAGTTCTTC.

The V call is TRBV7-6, the J call TRBJ2-1; 11 bases line up with TRBD2. Germline CDR1 reads SGHVS; CDR2 reads FNYEAQ. The CDR3 consists of 16 residues. V shed 5 bases and J 8 bases; nucleotides not matched to a gene: 11. This CDR3 reads CASSPRLAGGFDEQFF. CDR3 sequence (DNA): TGTGCCAGCAGCCCAAGGCTAGCGGGGGGTTTTGATGAGCAGTTCTTC.

V and J are TRBV25-1 and TRBJ2-7, with 9 nucleotides matching TRBD1. Trimming took 5 bases from V and 5 from J; bases not matched to a gene: 10. The CDR3 extends over 15 amino acids. The germline V gene has CDR1 MGHDK and CDR2 SYGVNS. In DNA form, the CDR3 reads TGTGCCAGCAGTAAACAGGGGGCGCTGAGGGACGAGCAGTACTTC. Protein sequence: CASSKQGALRDEQYF.

The J gene is TRBJ2-7, the V gene TRBV20-1; weak D call: TRBD2 (6 bases). The CDR3 is 10 residues long. V dropped 7 bases and J dropped 3 bases, with 7 bases sitting between them. Per the germline V gene, CDR1 is DFQATT and CDR2 is SNEGSKA (reference sequence). The CDR3 coding sequence is TGCAGTGGACTAGACTACGAGCAGTACTTC. Translation gives CSGLDYEQYF.

The rearrangement uses TRBV10-3 and TRBJ1-4; 10 nucleotides agree with TRBD1. Germline V gene lookup returns CDR1 ENHRY and CDR2 SYGVKD. The CDR3 loop spans 15 amino acids. Trimming at V came to 2 bases and at J to 6 bases, leaving 3 bases not matched to a gene. The CDR3 nucleotides are TGTGCCATCAGTGAGGATGGGACAGGGGATGAAAAACTGTTTTTT. As protein: CAISEDGTGDEKLFF.

The gene calls are TRBV27 and TRBJ2-7; 7 bases line up with TRBD1. CDR3 length equals 17 residues. Germline lookup yields CDR1 MNHEY and CDR2 SMNVEV (reference sequence). V lost 9 bases to trimming and J lost 4 bases; unmatched junction nucleotides: 21. For the CDR3, the DNA is TGTGCCAGTCCGTCCACCCACACAGGGGTCCTGCCTTACGAGCAGTACTTC. It is translated as CASPSTHTGVLPYEQYF.

This clone was found a few times. The conserved phenylalanine or tryptophan is not found at the CDR3 terminus, so this likely reflects a read error. It is unclear where the CDR3 begins or ends on the DNA, so no DNA is shown, and the CDR3 is as TCRdb lists it. The gene calls are TRBV5-1 and TRBJ2-7; the table's D call of TRBD1 was not tested on the DNA. The CDR3 contains 13 residues when both ends are counted. Germline loops: CDR1 SGHRS, CDR2 YFSETQ. CDR3 protein: CASSLASSGSKVL.

The chain couples TRBV18 to TRBJ2-2, with TRBD2 identical over 10 bases. Trimming took 0 bases from V and 7 from J; bases not matched to a gene: 11. The CDR3 has 18 residues. CDR1 and CDR2 (germline): KGHSH, LQKENI. CDR3 sequence (DNA): TGTGCCAGCTCACCACCTCTAGTACGTCTAGCGGGAGACGGGGAGCTGTTTTTT. Translating gives CASSPPLVRLAGDGELFF.

In its sample, this clone was seen a few times. V and J are TRBV5-1 and TRBJ2-7; the match to TRBD2 covers 8 bases. The CDR3 consists of 15 residues. V shed 3 bases, J shed 7 bases, and the junction held 12 bases outside the gene matches. Germline values: CDR1 SGHRS, CDR2 YFSETQ. CDR3 sequence (DNA): TGCGCCAGCAGCTCTTCCGGGACTAGGTCCGTGGAGCAGTACTTC. This codes for CASSSSGTRSVEQYF. The variable domain in full, with the rest retrieved from reference TRBV5-1 and TRBJ2-7, is KAGVTQTPRYLIKTRGQQVTLSCSPISGHRSVSWYQQTPGQGLQFLFEYFSETQRNKGNFPGRFSGRQFSNSRSEMNVSTLELGDSALYLCASSSSGTRSVEQYFGPGTRLTVT.

This clone appeared once. The V and J genes are TRBV28 and TRBJ2-1; D gene ambiguous. This CDR3 spans 14 amino acids. V dropped 2 bases and J dropped 3 bases, with 8 bases sitting between them. Germline values: CDR1 MDHEN, CDR2 SYDVKM. CDR3 loop: CASSLAGNYNEQFF. The CDR3 DNA reads TGTGCCAGCAGTTTAGCAGGAAACTACAATGAGCAGTTCTTC.

In this sample, this clone turned up many times. The chain is built from TRBV16 and TRBJ1-5; D is ambiguous. The CDR3 sequence is 15 residues long. With 1 base removed from V and 1 base from J, the gap between germline ends came to 8 bases. Germline V gives CDR1 KGHSY, CDR2 FQNENV. The CDR3 loop is CASSQFPGSNQPQHF. CDR3 in DNA: TGTGCCAGCAGCCAATTTCCCGGGAGCAATCAGCCCCAGCATTTT.

The chain recombines TRBV3-1 (or the pseudogene TRBV3-2) with TRBJ2-5; tentative D call: TRBD2 (5 bases). CDR1 and CDR2 (germline): LGHDT, YNNKEL (reference sequence). CDR3 size: 19 residues. Trimming cost V 0 bases and J 1 base, with 21 bases left between them. CDR3 loop: CASSQDWSPLRGSQETQYF. CDR3 coding DNA: TGTGCCAGCAGCCAAGATTGGTCCCCTTTACGGGGATCCCAAGAGACCCAGTACTTC.

This clone came up once. The chain employs TRBV5-1 and TRBJ2-1, with 7 bases that match TRBD1. Per the germline V gene, CDR1 is SGHRS and CDR2 is YFSETQ. Losses at the gene ends were 4 bases for V and 0 bases for J; bases not matched to a gene: 4. This CDR3 has 15 residues. The CDR3 DNA is TGCGCCAGCAGCGCACAGGGGCTCTCCTACAATGAGCAGTTCTTC. Translating gives CASSAQGLSYNEQFF.

The rearrangement links TRBV5-1 to TRBJ2-2; D ambiguous. The CDR3 consists of 13 residues. V was pared by 4 bases and J by 1 base, with 5 bases between. Germline values: CDR1 SGHRS, CDR2 YFSETQ. The CDR3 is CASSPENTGELFF. CDR3 nucleotide sequence: TGCGCCAGCAGCCCAGAGAACACCGGGGAGCTGTTTTTT.

The chain has TRBV19 and TRBJ2-3, with D unresolved. The V gene's germline CDR1 is LNHDA and CDR2 SQIVND (reference sequence). The CDR3 covers 13 residues. Trimming removed 9 bases from V and 0 bases from J, with 10 bases in between. The DNA of the CDR3 is TGTGCCAGCCATCCCCATAGCACAGATACGCAGTATTTT. It specifies CASHPHSTDTQYF.

This chain links TRBV5-5 with TRBJ1-1; 8 bases map to TRBD1. The CDR3 loop spans 15 amino acids. Unmatched junction bases numbered 11, after V lost 2 bases and J lost 8 bases. Germline loops: CDR1 SGHKS, CDR2 YYEKEE (reference sequence). CDR3 DNA sequence: TGTGCCAGCAGCTTAGTAGTAGGACAGGGAATCGAAGCTTTCTTT. Translated, it gives CASSLVVGQGIEAFF.

The rearrangement uses TRBV21-1 and TRBJ2-7; TRBD1 is the table's D call, not checked against the DNA. TRBV21-1 corresponds to a pseudogene. This CDR3 has 17 amino acids. DNA of the CDR3: TGTGCCAGCAGCATCCGTTGCTCCGGGACAGGAGACTACGAGCAGTACTTC. Its protein is CASSIRCSGTGDYEQYF.

The chain combines TRBV24-1 with TRBJ2-6; perhaps TRBD2 as D (5 bases). In germline, CDR1 is KGHDR, CDR2 SFDVKD. The CDR3 runs 17 residues. Trimming pared 0 bases from V and 4 bases from J, leaving 12 bases between. In DNA, the CDR3 is TGTGCCACCAGTGATTTGAAGGCCACGGGAGGGGCCAACGTCCTGACTTTC. It specifies CATSDLKATGGANVLTF.

This chain joins TRBV3-1 (or the pseudogene TRBV3-2) and TRBJ1-5; D remains unclear. The CDR3 covers 16 residues. Trimming left V 0 bases short and J 5 bases short, with 14 bases between. The germline V gene has CDR1 LGHDT and CDR2 YNNKEL (reference sequence). CDR3 sequence (DNA): TGTGCCAGCAGCCAAGATCTCGGAGGGATACATCAGCCCCAGCATTTT. Translating it yields CASSQDLGGIHQPQHF.

Regarding this clone: Additional DNA sequences in this sample encode the identical CDR3. The chain combines TRBV27 with TRBJ2-7; 7 nucleotides match TRBD1. The CDR3 sequence is 13 residues long. V trimming: 6 bases; J trimming: 1 base; junction bases outside the gene matches: 3. From germline, CDR1 is MNHEY and CDR2 SMNVEV (reference sequence). Here the CDR3 DNA reads TGTGCCAGCAGACCACAGGGGTCCTACGAGCAGTACTTC. The encoded protein is CASRPQGSYEQYF.

This chain links TRBV5-5 with TRBJ2-7, with D hard to call. The CDR3 length is 14 residues. Per germline, CDR1 SGHKS and CDR2 YYEKEE (reference sequence). Trimming stripped 2 bases from V and 3 bases from J, with 12 bases between. The CDR3 coding sequence is TGTGCCAGCAGCTTTGGTCCGGTTCTCTACGAGCAGTACTTC. Translated, it gives CASSFGPVLYEQYF.

This clone appeared once. The chain recombines TRBV19 with TRBJ2-7; 11 nucleotides align to TRBD1. V was clipped by 5 bases and J by 6 bases; unmatched bases: 27. The length of the CDR3 is 21 residues. The germline gives CDR1 LNHDA, CDR2 SQIVND (reference sequence). CDR3 protein: CASSAPVGQGAIGVRIGEQYF. Here the CDR3 DNA reads TGTGCCAGTAGTGCCCCCGTAGGACAGGGGGCGATAGGAGTAAGGATTGGCGAGCAGTACTTC.

CDR3 coding DNA: TGTGCCAGCAGCCAAGCCGGGACAGGGAACACTGAAGCTTTCTTT. Its translation: CASSQAGTGNTEAFF. The chain couples TRBV3-1 (or the pseudogene TRBV3-2) to TRBJ1-1; the match to TRBD1 covers 8 bases. Germline assignment: CDR1 LGHDT and CDR2 YNNKEL (reference sequence). The CDR3 length is 15 residues. The ends lost 1 base at V and 1 base at J; junction bases unmatched: 2.

The rearrangement uses TRBV2 and TRBJ1-2; 9 bases align to TRBD1. Looked up from germline, CDR1 is SNHLY and CDR2 is FYNNEI. The CDR3 has 15 amino acids. Unmatched junction bases numbered 13, after V lost 9 bases and J lost 5 bases. The CDR3, as DNA: TGTGCCAGGATCCCGGGACAGGGCCAGGAATATGGCTACACCTTC. It translates to CARIPGQGQEYGYTF.